Shown below are 10 T cell receptor beta chains from a single sample sequenced in a study of blood T cell repertoires in COVID-19. This table comes from immunoSEQ multiplex PCR, and its TCRdb copy is limited to in-frame clones, with some not included. The sample lists some 390,000 clones, 85% to 90% occurring once. The specimen sequenced was PBMCs or T cells enriched from blood (not recorded which). The receptors shown here come from a woman in her 30s who had recovered from COVID-19.

In the case of this clone: The sample has other DNA sequences that encode this CDR3 too. The gene calls are TRBV30 and TRBJ1-5; D ambiguous. Trimming took off 0 bases at V and 4 bases at J, with 10 bases between the two ends. CDR3 length: 14 amino acids. CDR1 is GTSNPN and CDR2 is SVGIG in the germline V gene (reference sequence). The CDR3 DNA is TGTGCCTGGAGTGTTGGCGGTCCGAATCAGCCCCAGCATTTT. As protein: CAWSVGGPNQPQHF.

This chain joins TRBV10-3 and TRBJ2-5; 9 positions match TRBD2. This CDR3 is built from 15 residues. The V and J ends lost 2 bases and 4 bases, in that order; junction bases with no gene match: 5. Per the germline V gene, CDR1 is ENHRY and CDR2 is SYGVKD. The CDR3 here is CAISEGSGRGETQYF. CDR3 DNA sequence: TGTGCCATCAGTGAGGGTAGCGGGAGAGGAGAGACCCAGTACTTC.

The chain uses TRBV29-1 and TRBJ2-1; 7 bases fit TRBD2. The CDR3 extends over 14 amino acids. V dropped 6 bases and J dropped 3; count of bases not matched to a gene: 8. CDR1 and CDR2 from the germline V gene are SQVTM and ANQGSEA. CDR3 nucleotides: TGCAGCGTGCAAAGGCTAGCGGTCTACAATGAGCAGTTCTTC. Translation gives CSVQRLAVYNEQFF.

Note on this clone: One end of the junction fails to match germline, which may point to a read error. The J gene is TRBJ2-7, the V gene TRBV18; TRBD1 matches 8 bases. CDR3 length equals 12 residues. Germline V CDR1 and CDR2: KGHSH, LQKENI. The CDR3 coding sequence is TGTGCCAGCTCATCCGGGACAGGAGATTTGAACTTC. Protein: CASSSGTGDLNF.

The sample holds a few counts of this clone. The chain links TRBV9 to TRBJ2-3, with D tentatively TRBD1 (5 bases). Per germline, CDR1 SGDLS and CDR2 YYNGEE. The CDR3 totals 16 residues. The V end was cut by 3 bases, the J end by 2 bases, with 16 bases between. CDR3 in amino acids: CASSAETDLDTDTQYF. DNA for the CDR3: TGTGCCAGCAGCGCCGAGACAGATCTTGACACAGATACGCAGTATTTT.

The chain couples TRBV11-2 to TRBJ1-1, with D tentatively TRBD1 (5 bases). Trimming left V 3 bases short and J 6 bases short, with 14 bases between. CDR1 and CDR2 from the germline V gene are SGHAT and FQNNGV. CDR3 size: 14 residues. CDR3 nucleotide sequence: TGTGCCAGCAGCTTCGGCTTAGGGACTCCTGAAGCTTTCTTT. Protein: CASSFGLGTPEAFF.

This chain connects TRBV10-3 to TRBJ2-2; 10 bases are a match to TRBD1. CDR1 and CDR2 from the germline V gene are ENHRY and SYGVKD. V lost 6 bases and J lost 6; bases outside the gene matches: 7. The length of the CDR3 is 15 residues. The CDR3 sequence is CAIRRDRGPAGELFF. The CDR3 nucleotides are TGTGCCATCAGGAGAGACAGGGGGCCAGCCGGGGAGCTGTTTTTT.

The rearrangement joins TRBV19 to TRBJ1-5, with D possibly being TRBD1 (5 bases). Germline CDR1 LNHDA, CDR2 SQIVND (reference sequence). The CDR3 sequence is 15 residues long. Trimming pared 8 bases from V and 2 bases from J, leaving 16 bases between. CDR3 amino acids: CASRPGFGGNQPQHF. The CDR3 region has the DNA TGTGCCAGTCGGCCAGGGTTCGGTGGCAATCAGCCCCAGCATTTT.

This chain connects TRBV12-3 or TRBV12-4 to TRBJ2-7, with TRBD1 matching 9 bases. Trimming at V came to 5 bases and at J to 6 bases, leaving 5 bases not matched to a gene. CDR3 length: 13 residues. CDR3 region: CASSTLDRGEQYF. CDR3 coding DNA: TGTGCCAGCAGTACTCTGGACAGGGGCGAGCAGTACTTC.

This chain joins TRBV6-5 and TRBJ1-1; D is uncertain. Germline V CDR1 and CDR2: MNHEY, SVGAGI. Trimming removed 2 bases from V and 3 bases from J, with 7 bases in between. The CDR3 covers 13 residues. The CDR3: CASSYLRYTEAFF. The DNA of the CDR3 is TGTGCCAGCAGTTACCTACGGTACACTGAAGCTTTCTTT.